This entry lists 6 T cell receptor beta chains sequenced from one sample in a study of T cell responses to AZD1222 COVID-19 vaccine. Profiled with immunoSEQ multiplex PCR; TCRdb holds only in-frame clones, not every one. This sample has some 140,000 clones, with more than 85% found just once. The specimen was peripheral blood, collected on day 0 of AZD1222 vaccination. Receptor source: an adult in good health.

This chain uses TRBV6-6 with TRBJ2-1, with D possibly being TRBD1 or TRBD2 (5 bases each). CDR1 is MNHNY, CDR2 SVGAGI, per germline (reference sequence). The CDR3 has 15 residues. V lost 2 bases and J lost 6, with 14 bases in between. The CDR3 DNA is TGTGCCAGCAGTTACGAGGGTGGGGCCACCAATGAGCAGTTCTTC. Its translation is CASSYEGGATNEQFF.

J is TRBJ2-2 and V is TRBV5-4, with TRBD1 as a possible D gene (5 bases). V dropped 4 bases and J dropped 5 bases, with 15 bases sitting between them. CDR1 and CDR2 (germline): SGHNT, YYREEE (reference sequence). CDR3 size: 15 residues. CDR3 in DNA: TGTGCCAGCAGCCTTCAAAGCAGGGCAACCGGGGAGCTGTTTTTT. Residues: CASSLQSRATGELFF.

The chain carries TRBV28 and TRBJ1-1; D gene uncertain. CDR3 size: 13 residues. Germline CDR1 MDHEN, CDR2 SYDVKM. V dropped 1 base and J dropped 6 bases, with 9 bases sitting between them. The CDR3 spells CASSLSHQAEAFF. DNA for the CDR3: TGTGCCAGCAGTTTATCTCATCAAGCTGAAGCTTTCTTT.

The CDR3 loop reads CASSSWEGRSYNEQFF. The CDR3 DNA reads as TGTGCCAGCAGTTCGTGGGAAGGCCGATCGTACAATGAGCAGTTCTTC. The chain carries TRBV28 and TRBJ2-1; no reliable D call. V gave up 4 bases and J gave up 4 bases, with 17 bases separating them. This CDR3 contains 16 residues. Germline V gene data show CDR1 as MDHEN and CDR2 as SYDVKM.

J is TRBJ2-7 and V is TRBV11-2; 9 bases align to TRBD1. The CDR3 is made up of 13 amino acids. The germline CDR1 and CDR2 sequences are SGHAT and FQNNGV. The ends lost 3 bases at V and 4 bases at J; junction bases unmatched: 1. The CDR3 sequence: CASSFGQGYEQYF. In nucleotides, the CDR3 is TGTGCCAGCAGCTTTGGACAGGGGTACGAGCAGTACTTC. The full variable domain, rest sourced from reference TRBV11-2 and TRBJ2-7, is EAGVAQSPRYKIIEKRQSVAFWCNPISGHATLYWYQQILGQGPKLLIQFQNNGVVDDSQLPKDRFSAERLKGVDSTLKIQPAKLEDSAVYLCASSFGQGYEQYFGPGTRLTVT.

V and J are TRBV6-2 or TRBV6-3 and TRBJ2-3, with TRBD2 matching over 8 bases. This CDR3 is built from 18 residues. With 0 bases clipped from V and 5 bases from J, the junction kept 13 bases outside the gene matches. The V gene's germline CDR1 is MNHEY and CDR2 SVGEGT. The CDR3 reads CASSYSSQSAGAVDTQYF. The CDR3 nucleotides are TGTGCCAGCAGTTACTCGTCCCAATCAGCGGGAGCCGTAGATACGCAGTATTTT.